The 8 T cell receptor beta chains reported below all come from one sample, sequenced in a study of cytomegalovirus exposure and HLA in healthy donors. Primers included in the PCR were 60 Vbeta and 13 Jbeta primers. Here immunoSEQ multiplex PCR was the method, and the copy in TCRdb shows in-frame clones only, minus some. The data contain around 120,000 clones, around 80% of them singletons. Specimen: PBMCs. The receptor set was obtained from a woman between 40 and 55 years old in good health and CMV-seronegative.

The gene calls are TRBV21-1 and TRBJ1-5. TRBV21-1 is a documented pseudogene. This CDR3 is 16 amino acids long. CDR3: CASSRRGKKLNQPQHF. The DNA of the CDR3 is TGTGCCAGCAGCCGACGGGGTAAAAAGCTCAATCAGCCCCAGCATTTT.

For this clone: One junction end does not reproduce the germline sequence, and a read error may be involved. The chain uses TRBV11-1 and TRBJ2-1; 7 bases map to TRBD2. CDR3 size: 18 residues. Germline CDR1 SGHAT, CDR2 FQDESV (reference sequence). CDR3 sequence: CASSSGGLATLGTNEQLF. DNA for the CDR3: TGTGCCAGCAGCTCGGGGGGTCTAGCAACACTGGGTACGAATGAGCAGCTCTTC.

The CDR3 DNA follows: TGTGCCAGCAGTTCTGTGGAGGCTAATGAAAAACTGTTTTTT. Protein: CASSSVEANEKLFF. V gene TRBV28 combines with J gene TRBJ1-4, with D hard to call. The ends were cut back, 4 bases at V and 3 bases at J, with 9 bases in the middle. Per the germline V gene, CDR1 is MDHEN and CDR2 is SYDVKM. The CDR3 spans 14 residues.

This chain connects TRBV6-5 to TRBJ2-1; TRBD1 aligns across 8 bases. This CDR3 region has 15 residues. Germline values: CDR1 MNHEY, CDR2 SVGAGI. J lost 5 bases, V lost 2 bases, and 5 bases had no gene match. The CDR3 region has the DNA TGTGCCAGCAGTTACCAGGGGGCAGCCAACAATGAGCAGTTCTTC. This encodes CASSYQGAANNEQFF.

V usage is TRBV11-2 and J usage is TRBJ2-5; TRBD1 is a possible D gene (5 bases). The DNA end is more similar to TRBJ2-7, so the J call may be wrong. Germline V gives CDR1 SGHAT, CDR2 FQNNGV. This CDR3 has 13 residues. CDR3 nucleotide sequence: TGTGCCAGCAGCGTGACAGCCCCTGGCGAGCAGTACTTC. It codes for CASSVTAPGEQYF.

V and J are TRBV14 and TRBJ2-5, with D possibly matching TRBD2 (6 bases). Germline loops: CDR1 SGHDN, CDR2 FVKESK. The V end lost 0 bases, the J end lost 4 bases, and 12 bases lay between the germline ends. CDR3 length equals 15 residues. As DNA, the CDR3 is TGTGCCAGCAGCCAAGATTTCGGGAGAGGAGAGACCCAGTACTTC. Translating gives CASSQDFGRGETQYF. The variable domain in full, completed from reference TRBV14 and TRBJ2-5, reads EAGVTQFPSHSVIEKGQTVTLRCDPISGHDNLYWYRRVMGKEIKFLLHFVKESKQDESGMPNNRFLAERTGGTYSTLKVQPAELEDSGVYFCASSQDFGRGETQYFGPGTRLLVL.

J is TRBJ2-5 and V is TRBV18, with TRBD2 matching over 7 bases. The CDR3 runs to 14 residues. The junction had 7 bases not matched to a gene; V was cut back by 5 bases and J by 4 bases. Germline CDR1 KGHSH, CDR2 LQKENI. The CDR3 nucleotides read TGTGCCAGCTCAGGGAGTGGCGGGAGAGAGACCCAGTACTTC. This encodes CASSGSGGRETQYF.

Comments on this clone: The junction departs from the called germline gene at one end, perhaps through a read error. The gene calls are TRBV28 and TRBJ2-6; weak D call: TRBD2 (7 bases). This CDR3 is built from 16 residues. Looked up from germline, CDR1 is MDHEN and CDR2 is SYDVKM. The CDR3 protein is CASRRGGAAGANGLTF. CDR3 DNA: TGTGCCAGCAGGCGAGGGGGGGCGGCTGGGGCCAACGGCCTGACTTTC.